This T cell receptor (beta chain) was profiled in a study of T cells in narcolepsy. Findings and caveats of the study: Healthy controls reportedly lacked the autoreactive clonotypes serially found in patients' blood.

Comment on this clone: What it recognizes is unknown.

The assay was immunoSEQ multiplex PCR, and TCRdb's table has in-frame clones only and misses some. Of just over 20,000 clones listed, around 83% are singletons. The origin of this receptor is a human donor in good health. Sequencing used memory (CD45RA-) CD4+ T cells from blood.

CDR3 region: CASSFADGQGGYEQYF. The CDR3 DNA sequence: TGTGCCAGCAGCTTTGCCGATGGACAGGGAGGCTACGAGCAGTACTTC. The chain recombines TRBV5-4 with TRBJ2-7; the match to TRBD1 covers 8 bases. This CDR3 is built from 16 residues. V lost 2 bases, J lost 3 bases, and 10 bases stayed unmatched. Per germline, CDR1 SGHNT and CDR2 YYREEE (reference sequence).